The 21 T cell receptor beta chains below all came from one sample that was sequenced in a study of cytomegalovirus exposure and HLA in healthy donors. PCR employed 60 Vbeta and 13 Jbeta primers. Sequencing was performed with immunoSEQ multiplex PCR; in TCRdb, only in-frame clones are kept and a portion is missing. Here the sample spans around 120,000 clones, approximately 83% being singletons. The sample consisted of PBMCs. All receptors come from a girl aged 2-9 years in good health and CMV-seronegative.

The rearrangement joins TRBV30 to TRBJ2-3; 11 bases match TRBD2. With V trimmed by 7 bases and J by 5 bases, 2 bases remained unmatched. Germline values: CDR1 GTSNPN, CDR2 SVGIG (reference sequence). The CDR3 contains 12 residues. The CDR3 region has the DNA TGTGCCTCCGGGACTAGCGGAGATACGCAGTATTTT. Residues: CASGTSGDTQYF.

The chain is built from TRBV5-1 and TRBJ1-6; 10 nucleotides align to TRBD1. The CDR3 sequence is 15 residues long. Germline V lookup: CDR1 SGHRS, CDR2 YFSETQ. V shed 5 bases, J shed 7 bases, and the junction held 6 bases outside the gene matches. CDR3 loop: CASRTTGGSNSPLHF. CDR3 in DNA: TGCGCCAGCAGAACGACAGGGGGCTCGAATTCACCCCTCCACTTT.

The V and J genes are TRBV7-3 and TRBJ2-3; D may be TRBD2 (5 bases). Germline values: CDR1 SGHTA, CDR2 FQGTGA. Trimming left V 3 bases short and J 6 bases short, with 10 bases between. The CDR3 has 13 residues. CDR3 in amino acids: CASSFDQRDTQYF. The DNA of the CDR3 is TGTGCCAGCAGCTTTGACCAGCGGGATACGCAGTATTTT.

The chain uses TRBV21-1 and TRBJ2-1; TRBD1, the table's D call, was not compared with the DNA. TRBV21-1 is a listed pseudogene. The CDR3 is 15 amino acids. CDR3 coding DNA: TGTGCCAGCACCACGCTCGACAATTTTTTCCATGAGCAGTTCTTC. Residues: CASTTLDNFFHEQFF.

V is TRBV7-9 and J is TRBJ1-4, with 8 positions matching TRBD1. The junction had 6 bases not matched to a gene; V was cut back by 4 bases and J by 2 bases. This CDR3 contains 16 residues. Germline CDR1 is SEHNR and CDR2 is FQNEAQ (reference sequence). The chain's CDR3 is CASSSTGGGTNEKLFF. CDR3 nucleotide sequence: TGTGCCAGCAGCTCAACAGGGGGGGGGACTAATGAAAAACTGTTTTTT.

The V call is TRBV6-5, the J call TRBJ2-3, with D possibly matching TRBD2 (5 bases). Germline lookup yields CDR1 MNHEY and CDR2 SVGAGI. This CDR3 has 15 residues. V lost 0 bases to trimming and J lost 4 bases, with 11 bases between them. The CDR3 bases are TGTGCCAGCAGTTACTCGAGGGAACCTCCAGATACGCAGTATTTT. Its protein product is CASSYSREPPDTQYF.

This sequence joins TRBV5-8 and TRBJ2-7, with TRBD2 as a possible D gene (6 bases). V lost 3 bases and J lost 2, with 12 bases in between. The length of the CDR3 is 14 residues. The germline V gene encodes CDR1 SGHTS and CDR2 YDEGEE. The CDR3 DNA reads as TGTGCCAGCAGCTCGGGGGTTCGGACCTACGAGCAGTACTTC. This gives the protein CASSSGVRTYEQYF.

The CDR3 DNA reads as TGTGCCAGCGGGACAGCAAATCAGCCCCAGCATTTT. Translating it yields CASGTANQPQHF. The genes are TRBV27 and TRBJ1-5; 7 positions agree with TRBD1. CDR3 size: 12 residues. Losses at the gene ends were 8 bases for V and 4 bases for J; bases not matched to a gene: 2. Germline V gene sequence: CDR1 MNHEY, CDR2 SMNVEV (reference sequence).

This rearrangement joins TRBV5-4 to TRBJ2-1; unclear D gene. Germline assignment: CDR1 SGHNT and CDR2 YYREEE (reference sequence). This CDR3 region has 15 residues. The V gene lost 0 bases and the J gene lost 0 bases, with 7 bases spanning the gap. CDR3 amino acids: CASSLDFYSYNEQFF. The CDR3 coding sequence is TGTGCCAGCAGCTTGGACTTTTACTCCTACAATGAGCAGTTCTTC.

The chain uses TRBV19 and TRBJ1-2, with 12 bases identical to TRBD1. CDR3 length: 18 residues. Germline V gives CDR1 LNHDA, CDR2 SQIVND (reference sequence). The junction had 13 bases not matched to a gene; V was cut back by 4 bases and J by 4 bases. The CDR3 DNA sequence: TGTGCCAGTAGTAATTCCCTTAGACCGGGACAGGGGGCCTATGGCTACACCTTC. Translated: CASSNSLRPGQGAYGYTF.

The chain recombines TRBV4-2 with TRBJ2-7, with D possibly TRBD1 on 5 matching bases. The CDR3 spans 14 residues. Germline V gene lookup returns CDR1 LGHNA and CDR2 YNFKEQ. The germline V and J ends were trimmed by 4 bases and 2 bases, with 12 bases remaining between them. CDR3 region: CASSLRQGPYEQYF. In nucleotides, the CDR3 is TGTGCCAGCAGCCTCCGTCAGGGTCCCTACGAGCAGTACTTC.

This clone has just one count. The chain recombines TRBV5-1 with TRBJ2-1, with TRBD2 identical over 12 bases. This CDR3 has 14 residues. V shed 4 bases and J 8 bases; nucleotides not matched to a gene: 4. CDR1 and CDR2 (germline): SGHRS, YFSETQ. CDR3 nucleotide sequence: TGCGCCAGCAGCCCTAGCGGGGGGGTTTATGAGCAGTTCTTC. Translated, it gives CASSPSGGVYEQFF.

This clone was observed a single time. The chain couples TRBV25-1 to TRBJ2-5; D possibly corresponds to TRBD1 (5 bases). CDR1 and CDR2 from the germline V gene are MGHDK and SYGVNS. Trimming took 6 bases from V and 1 from J, leaving 15 bases between them. The CDR3 runs to 15 residues. The CDR3 region is CASRGDRGTQETQYF. CDR3 nucleotides: TGTGCCAGCAGGGGTGACAGAGGCACCCAAGAGACCCAGTACTTC.

The chain combines TRBV19 with TRBJ1-2; 7 bases align to TRBD1. This CDR3 has 15 residues. V was clipped by 6 bases and J by 4 bases; unmatched bases: 11. CDR1 and CDR2 (germline): LNHDA, SQIVND (reference sequence). For the CDR3, the DNA is TGTGCCAGTAGAAAACTCACCGGGACAGTCTATGGCTACACCTTC. It translates to CASRKLTGTVYGYTF.

CDR3 in amino acids: CASSLSIQDTQYF. For the CDR3, the DNA is TGTGCCAGCAGTTTATCGATCCAGGATACGCAGTATTTT. The J gene is TRBJ2-3, the V gene TRBV27; D is ambiguous. V was trimmed by 0 bases and J by 6 bases, leaving 7 bases between them. CDR1 is MNHEY and CDR2 is SMNVEV in the germline V gene (reference sequence). CDR3 length: 13 amino acids.

The chain couples TRBV28 to TRBJ2-7; 8 bases agree with TRBD2. V trimming: 5 bases; J trimming: 0 bases; junction bases outside the gene matches: 3. The CDR3 loop spans 14 amino acids. Per the germline V gene, CDR1 is MDHEN and CDR2 is SYDVKM. The CDR3 region has the DNA TGTGCCAGCAGTGATACTAGCGGCTCCTACGAGCAGTACTTC. This encodes CASSDTSGSYEQYF.

The CDR3 protein is CASSQGSTNEKLFF. CDR3 DNA sequence: TGTGCCAGCTCGCAGGGGTCGACTAATGAAAAACTGTTTTTT. The rearrangement uses TRBV7-9 and TRBJ1-4, with D possibly matching TRBD1 (6 bases). The germline V gene encodes CDR1 SEHNR and CDR2 FQNEAQ (reference sequence). The CDR3 has 14 amino acids. The ends were cut back, 8 bases at V and 2 bases at J, with 12 bases in the middle.

V usage is TRBV5-1 and J usage is TRBJ1-2; TRBD1 aligns across 9 bases. Germline trimming cut 4 bases from V and 3 bases from J; bases unmatched to any gene: 7. Germline V CDR1 and CDR2: SGHRS, YFSETQ. There are 15 residues in the CDR3. The CDR3 coding sequence is TGCGCCAGCAGCATCGACAGGGGGAGTGACTATGGCTACACCTTC. The encoded protein is CASSIDRGSDYGYTF. Using reference TRBV5-1 and TRBJ1-2 for the parts outside the CDR3, the full variable domain is KAGVTQTPRYLIKTRGQQVTLSCSPISGHRSVSWYQQTPGQGLQFLFEYFSETQRNKGNFPGRFSGRQFSNSRSEMNVSTLELGDSALYLCASSIDRGSDYGYTFGSGTRLTVV.

CDR3 in DNA: TGCGCCAGCAGCTTTTTTGGTGAGGGCGGTTACAATGAGCAGTTCTTC. Translated, it gives CASSFFGEGGYNEQFF. The rearrangement joins TRBV5-1 to TRBJ2-1; maybe TRBD2 (5 bases). Trimming removed 2 bases from V and 4 bases from J, with 16 bases in between. The CDR3 spans 16 residues. The germline V gene has CDR1 SGHRS and CDR2 YFSETQ.

The chain employs TRBV7-8 and TRBJ2-7, with 7 bases that match TRBD2. This CDR3 spans 16 amino acids. Losses at the gene ends were 5 bases for V and 0 bases for J; bases not matched to a gene: 10. The germline V gene encodes CDR1 SGHVS and CDR2 FQNEAQ. CDR3 sequence reads: CASSPYERESSYEQYF. The CDR3 nucleotides read TGTGCCAGCAGCCCATACGAGCGGGAATCCTCCTACGAGCAGTACTTC.

A single count supports this clone. The chain is built from TRBV9 and TRBJ1-2; D not certain. The length of the CDR3 is 16 residues. Germline V gene data show CDR1 as SGDLS and CDR2 as YYNGEE. The V end was cut by 2 bases, the J end by 3 bases, with 17 bases between. The chain's CDR3 is CASSVPGSPSDYGYTF. In DNA form, the CDR3 reads TGTGCCAGCAGCGTTCCCGGGAGCCCTAGTGACTATGGCTACACCTTC.